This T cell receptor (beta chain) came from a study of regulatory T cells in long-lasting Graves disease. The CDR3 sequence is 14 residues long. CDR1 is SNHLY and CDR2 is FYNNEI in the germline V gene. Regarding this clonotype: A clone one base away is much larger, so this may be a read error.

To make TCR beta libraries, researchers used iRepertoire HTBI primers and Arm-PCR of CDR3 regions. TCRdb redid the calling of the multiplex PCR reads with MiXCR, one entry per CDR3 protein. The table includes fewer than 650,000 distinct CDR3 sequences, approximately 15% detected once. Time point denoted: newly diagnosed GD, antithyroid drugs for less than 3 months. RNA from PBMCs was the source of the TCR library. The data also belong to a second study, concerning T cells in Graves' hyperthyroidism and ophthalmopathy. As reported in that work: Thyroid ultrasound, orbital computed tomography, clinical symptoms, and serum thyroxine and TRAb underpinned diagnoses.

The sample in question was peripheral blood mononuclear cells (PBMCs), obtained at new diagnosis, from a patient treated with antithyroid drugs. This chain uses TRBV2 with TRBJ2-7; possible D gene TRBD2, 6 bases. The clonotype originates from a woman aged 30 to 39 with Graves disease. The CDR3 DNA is TGTGCCAGCAGCAACCCCTACGGGAGTTACGGGCAGTACTTC. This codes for CASSNPYGSYGQYF.